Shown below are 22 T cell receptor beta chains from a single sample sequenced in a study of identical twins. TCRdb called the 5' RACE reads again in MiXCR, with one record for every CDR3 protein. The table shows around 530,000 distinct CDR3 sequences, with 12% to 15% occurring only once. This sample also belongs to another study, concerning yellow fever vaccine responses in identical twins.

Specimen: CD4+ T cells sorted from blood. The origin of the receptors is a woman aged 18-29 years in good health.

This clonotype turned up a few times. CDR3 in amino acids: CAISESRTGADTQYF. For the CDR3, the DNA is TGTGCCATCAGTGAGTCCCGGACAGGGGCAGATACGCAGTATTTT. The V and J genes are TRBV10-3 and TRBJ2-3; the match to TRBD1 covers 9 bases. J was trimmed by 4 bases and V by 0 bases; bases with no gene match: 2. This CDR3 is 15 amino acids long. Germline V gene sequence: CDR1 ENHRY, CDR2 SYGVKD.

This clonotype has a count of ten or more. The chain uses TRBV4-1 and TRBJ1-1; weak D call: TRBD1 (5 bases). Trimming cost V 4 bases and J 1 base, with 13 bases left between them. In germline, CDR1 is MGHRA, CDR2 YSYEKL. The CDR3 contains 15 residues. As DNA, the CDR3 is TGCGCCAGCAGCCCGCGGGGGGGACGGAACACTGAAGCTTTCTTT. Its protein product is CASSPRGGRNTEAFF.

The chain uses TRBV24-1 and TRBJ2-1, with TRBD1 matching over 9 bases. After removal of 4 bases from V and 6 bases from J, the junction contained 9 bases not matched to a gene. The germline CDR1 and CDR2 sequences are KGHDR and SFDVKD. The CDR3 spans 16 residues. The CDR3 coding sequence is TGTGCCACCAGTGAATCCGGGACAGGGAAGGTCAATGAGCAGTTCTTC. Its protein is CATSESGTGKVNEQFF.

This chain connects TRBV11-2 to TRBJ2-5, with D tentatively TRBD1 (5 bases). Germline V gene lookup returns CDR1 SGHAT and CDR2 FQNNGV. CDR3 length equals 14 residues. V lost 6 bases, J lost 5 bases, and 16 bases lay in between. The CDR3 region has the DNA TGTGCCAGCAGGGACAAATGGGGAAGGGAGACCCAGTACTTC. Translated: CASRDKWGRETQYF.

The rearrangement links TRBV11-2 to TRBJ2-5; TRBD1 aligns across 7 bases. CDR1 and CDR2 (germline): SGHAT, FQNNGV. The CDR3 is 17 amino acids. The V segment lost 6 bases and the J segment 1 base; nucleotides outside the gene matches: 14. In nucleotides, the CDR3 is TGTGCCAGCAGTCAACCGGGACAGAGCTTCGCCCAAGAGACCCAGTACTTC. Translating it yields CASSQPGQSFAQETQYF. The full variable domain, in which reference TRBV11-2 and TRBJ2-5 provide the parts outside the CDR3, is EAGVAQSPRYKIIEKRQSVAFWCNPISGHATLYWYQQILGQGPKLLIQFQNNGVVDDSQLPKDRFSAERLKGVDSTLKIQPAKLEDSAVYLCASSQPGQSFAQETQYFGPGTRLLVL.

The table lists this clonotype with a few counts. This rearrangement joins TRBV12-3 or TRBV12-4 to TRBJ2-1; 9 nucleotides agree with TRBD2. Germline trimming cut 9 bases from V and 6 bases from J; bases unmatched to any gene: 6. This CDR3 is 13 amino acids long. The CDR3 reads CASSGRGSNEQFF. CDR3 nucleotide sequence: TGTGCCAGTAGCGGGAGAGGGAGCAATGAGCAGTTCTTC.

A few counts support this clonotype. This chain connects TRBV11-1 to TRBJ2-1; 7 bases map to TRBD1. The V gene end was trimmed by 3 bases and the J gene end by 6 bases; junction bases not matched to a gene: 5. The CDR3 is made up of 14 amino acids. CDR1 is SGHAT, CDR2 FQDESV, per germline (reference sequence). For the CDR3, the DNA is TGTGCCAGCAGCTTGGTGGGACAGCCCAATGAGCAGTTCTTC. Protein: CASSLVGQPNEQFF.

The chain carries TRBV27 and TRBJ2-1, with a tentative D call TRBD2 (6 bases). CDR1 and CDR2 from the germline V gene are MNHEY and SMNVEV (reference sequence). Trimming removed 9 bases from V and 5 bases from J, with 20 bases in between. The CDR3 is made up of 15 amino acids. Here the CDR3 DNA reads TGTGCCAGAAAACTTGGGGGGAGAAGCGACAATGAGCAGTTCTTC. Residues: CARKLGGRSDNEQFF.

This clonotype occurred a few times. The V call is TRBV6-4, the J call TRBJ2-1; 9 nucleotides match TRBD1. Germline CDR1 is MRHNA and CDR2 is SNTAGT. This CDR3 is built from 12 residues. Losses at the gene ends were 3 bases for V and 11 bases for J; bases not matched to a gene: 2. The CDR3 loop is CASSETGGQQFF. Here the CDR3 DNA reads TGTGCCAGCAGTGAAACAGGGGGCCAGCAGTTCTTC.

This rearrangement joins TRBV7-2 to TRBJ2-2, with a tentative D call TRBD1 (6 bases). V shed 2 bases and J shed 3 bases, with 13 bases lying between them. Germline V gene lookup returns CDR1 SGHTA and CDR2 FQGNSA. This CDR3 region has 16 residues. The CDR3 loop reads CASSLRQGLYTGELFF. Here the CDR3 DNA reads TGTGCCAGCAGCTTACGCCAGGGGCTTTACACCGGGGAGCTGTTTTTT.

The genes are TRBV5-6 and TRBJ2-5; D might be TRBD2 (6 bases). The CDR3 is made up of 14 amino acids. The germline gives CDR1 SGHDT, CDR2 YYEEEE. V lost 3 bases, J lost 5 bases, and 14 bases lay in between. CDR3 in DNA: TGTGCCAGCAGCTCCACCGCGGGGAGGGAGACCCAGTACTTC. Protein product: CASSSTAGRETQYF.

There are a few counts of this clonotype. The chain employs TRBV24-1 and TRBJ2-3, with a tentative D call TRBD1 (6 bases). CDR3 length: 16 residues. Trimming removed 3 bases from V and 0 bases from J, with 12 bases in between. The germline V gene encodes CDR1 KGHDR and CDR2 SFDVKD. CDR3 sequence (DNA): TGTGCCACCAGTGATCCGACAGGACCAAGCACAGATACGCAGTATTTT. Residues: CATSDPTGPSTDTQYF.

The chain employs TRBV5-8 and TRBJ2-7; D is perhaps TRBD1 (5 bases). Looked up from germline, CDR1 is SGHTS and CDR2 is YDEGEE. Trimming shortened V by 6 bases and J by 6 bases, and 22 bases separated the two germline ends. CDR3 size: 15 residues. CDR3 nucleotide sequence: TGTGCCAGCATCCAATGGGCAGGGTTCATCTCCGAGCAGTACTTC. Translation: CASIQWAGFISEQYF.

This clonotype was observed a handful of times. Written as DNA, the CDR3 is TGTGCCAGCCGGGGGTTTACCGAGCAGTTCTTC. Its protein is CASRGFTEQFF. The chain is built from TRBV12-3 or TRBV12-4 and TRBJ2-1, with D perhaps TRBD2 (6 bases). The CDR3 has 11 amino acids. V was clipped by 8 bases and J by 10 bases, with 12 bases between them.

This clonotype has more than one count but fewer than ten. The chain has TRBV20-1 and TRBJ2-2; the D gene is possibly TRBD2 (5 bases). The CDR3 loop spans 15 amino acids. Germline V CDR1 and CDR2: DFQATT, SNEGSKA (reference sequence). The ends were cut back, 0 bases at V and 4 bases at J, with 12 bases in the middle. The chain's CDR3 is CSARDGGGGTGELFF. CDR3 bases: TGCAGTGCTAGAGATGGTGGAGGAGGCACCGGGGAGCTGTTTTTT.

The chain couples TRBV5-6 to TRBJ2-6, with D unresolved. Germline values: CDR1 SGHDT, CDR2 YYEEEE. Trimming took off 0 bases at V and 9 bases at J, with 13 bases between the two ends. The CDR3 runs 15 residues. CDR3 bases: TGTGCCAGCAGCTTGGGGACGCTGGGTAGCAACGTCCTGACTTTC. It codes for CASSLGTLGSNVLTF.

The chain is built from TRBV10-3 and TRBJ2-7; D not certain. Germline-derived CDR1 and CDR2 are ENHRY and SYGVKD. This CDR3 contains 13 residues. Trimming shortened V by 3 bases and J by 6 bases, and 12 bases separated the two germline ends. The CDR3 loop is CAISDDGFGEQYV. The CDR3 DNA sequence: TGTGCCATCAGTGACGATGGGTTCGGCGAGCAGTACGTC.

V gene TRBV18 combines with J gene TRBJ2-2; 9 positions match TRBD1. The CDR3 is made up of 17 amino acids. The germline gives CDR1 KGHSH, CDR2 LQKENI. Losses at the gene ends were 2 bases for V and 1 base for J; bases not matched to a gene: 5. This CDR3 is CASSPGRTGENTGELFF. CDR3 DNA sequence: TGTGCCAGCTCACCAGGGCGGACAGGGGAGAACACCGGGGAGCTGTTTTTT.

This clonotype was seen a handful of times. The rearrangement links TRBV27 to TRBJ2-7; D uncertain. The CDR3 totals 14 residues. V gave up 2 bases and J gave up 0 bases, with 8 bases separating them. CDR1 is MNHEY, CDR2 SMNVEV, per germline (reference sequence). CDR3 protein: CASSLRASSYEQYF. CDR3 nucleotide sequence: TGTGCCAGCAGTTTACGGGCATCCTCCTACGAGCAGTACTTC.

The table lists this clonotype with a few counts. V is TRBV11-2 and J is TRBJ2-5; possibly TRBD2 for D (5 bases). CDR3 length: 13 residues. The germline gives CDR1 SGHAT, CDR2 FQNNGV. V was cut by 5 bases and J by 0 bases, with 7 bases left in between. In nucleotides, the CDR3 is TGTGCCAGCAGCGACGGGAACCAAGAGACCCAGTACTTC. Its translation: CASSDGNQETQYF. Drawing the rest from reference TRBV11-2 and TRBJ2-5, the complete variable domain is EAGVAQSPRYKIIEKRQSVAFWCNPISGHATLYWYQQILGQGPKLLIQFQNNGVVDDSQLPKDRFSAERLKGVDSTLKIQPAKLEDSAVYLCASSDGNQETQYFGPGTRLLVL.

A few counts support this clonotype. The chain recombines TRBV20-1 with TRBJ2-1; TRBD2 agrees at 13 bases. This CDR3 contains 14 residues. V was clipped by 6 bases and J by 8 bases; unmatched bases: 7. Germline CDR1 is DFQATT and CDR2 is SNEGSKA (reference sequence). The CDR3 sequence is CSAPRGLAGDEQFF. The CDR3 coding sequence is TGCAGTGCCCCCCGAGGACTAGCGGGAGATGAGCAGTTCTTC.

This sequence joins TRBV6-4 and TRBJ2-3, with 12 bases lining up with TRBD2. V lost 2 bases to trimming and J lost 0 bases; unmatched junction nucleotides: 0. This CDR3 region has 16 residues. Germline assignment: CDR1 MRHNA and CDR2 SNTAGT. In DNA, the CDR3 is TGTGCCAGCAGTGACGGGACTAGCGGGAGCACAGATACGCAGTATTTT. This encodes CASSDGTSGSTDTQYF.